This T cell receptor (beta chain) was identified in a study of CD8 T cells in Susac syndrome. About 0.45 to 1 ug RNA was reverse transcribed with random hexamers. Using its own MiXCR run on the immunoSEQ multiplex PCR reads, TCRdb lists one record per CDR3 protein. The sample lists about 180,000 distinct CDR3 sequences, 85% to 95% seen once, with around 0.095% in the top ten. The receptor was isolated from a human donor with Susac syndrome. Specimen: CD4+ T cells from PBMCs.

CDR3 in DNA: TGTGCCAGCAGTCCCGACCCCATAGTTGGAGTCAATGAGCAGTTCTTC. It yields the protein CASSPDPIVGVNEQFF. The chain uses TRBV12-3 or TRBV12-4 and TRBJ2-1; no firm D call. The CDR3 runs 16 residues. V lost 5 bases to trimming and J lost 6 bases, with 20 bases between them.